This T cell receptor (beta chain) comes out of a study of cytomegalovirus exposure and HLA in healthy donors. Across the whole study: Clustering assigned 81% of the roughly 400 genotyped donors to the Caucasian-associated ancestry cluster.

In the PCR, 60 Vbeta and 13 Jbeta primers were used. The assay was immunoSEQ multiplex PCR, and TCRdb's table has in-frame clones only and misses some. The sample lists roughly 82,000 clones, roughly 74% seen once, with approximately 6% in the top ten. CDR1 and CDR2 (germline): LNHDA, SQIVND (reference sequence). The ends lost 5 bases at V and 11 bases at J; junction bases unmatched: 10. The CDR3 totals 15 residues. Sequenced sample: PBMCs. The J gene is TRBJ1-5, the V gene TRBV19, with TRBD1 matching over 12 bases. The TCR was taken from a woman aged 45 to 65 in good health and CMV-seropositive. The CDR3 loop is CASSGGQGARRAQHF. The CDR3 nucleotides read TGTGCCAGTAGTGGGGGACAGGGGGCCCGTCGGGCCCAGCATTTT.